This T cell receptor beta chain emerged from a study of blood T cell repertoires in COVID-19. Study information: The origin of the acute and convalescent COVID-19 samples was the United States, Italy and Spain. PBMCs, B-cell-depleted T cells, or T cells provided the cDNA or gDNA that made up the material.

J gave up 5 bases and V 5 bases, and 5 bases lay outside the gene matches. In germline, CDR1 is SEHNR, CDR2 FQNEAQ (reference sequence). This CDR3 is 16 amino acids long. As handled by the study authors: Scientists estimated how many nucleated cells there were by amplifying reference gene primers. The method was immunoSEQ multiplex PCR; TCRdb's version includes in-frame clones alone and lacks a portion of them. The DNA gave D and trimming, while V, J and clone size come from that table. The profile covers around 210,000 clones, with around 80% appearing a single time and under 10% taken by the ten largest.

The sequenced sample consisted of peripheral blood. The clonotype was recovered from a woman older than 75 with COVID-19, enrolled during active disease. The V gene is TRBV7-9, the J gene TRBJ2-5, with 16 bases aligning to TRBD2. CDR3 sequence reads: CASSVGTSGRGETQYF. The CDR3 DNA follows: TGTGCCAGCAGCGTCGGGACTAGCGGGAGGGGGGAGACCCAGTACTTC.